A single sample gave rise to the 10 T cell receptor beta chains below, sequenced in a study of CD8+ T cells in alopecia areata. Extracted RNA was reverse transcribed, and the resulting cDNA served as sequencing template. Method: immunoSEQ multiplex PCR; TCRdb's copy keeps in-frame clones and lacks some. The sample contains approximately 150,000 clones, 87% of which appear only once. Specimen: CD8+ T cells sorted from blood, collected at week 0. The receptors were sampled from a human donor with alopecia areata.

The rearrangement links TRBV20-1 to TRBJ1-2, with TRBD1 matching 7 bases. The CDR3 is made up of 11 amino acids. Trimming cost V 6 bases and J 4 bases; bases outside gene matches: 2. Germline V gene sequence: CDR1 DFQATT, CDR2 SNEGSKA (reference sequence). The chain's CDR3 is CSANRGYGYTF. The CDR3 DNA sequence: TGCAGTGCAAACAGGGGCTATGGCTACACCTTC.

The CDR3 coding sequence is TGTGCCAGCAGCTTAGGGATCACCGGGGAGCTGTTTTTT. Translated, it gives CASSLGITGELFF. This rearrangement joins TRBV11-2 to TRBJ2-2; D unclear. CDR3 size: 13 residues. V dropped 1 base and J dropped 4 bases, with 4 bases sitting between them. Germline values: CDR1 SGHAT, CDR2 FQNNGV. Drawing the rest from reference TRBV11-2 and TRBJ2-2, the complete variable domain is EAGVAQSPRYKIIEKRQSVAFWCNPISGHATLYWYQQILGQGPKLLIQFQNNGVVDDSQLPKDRFSAERLKGVDSTLKIQPAKLEDSAVYLCASSLGITGELFFGEGSRLTVL.

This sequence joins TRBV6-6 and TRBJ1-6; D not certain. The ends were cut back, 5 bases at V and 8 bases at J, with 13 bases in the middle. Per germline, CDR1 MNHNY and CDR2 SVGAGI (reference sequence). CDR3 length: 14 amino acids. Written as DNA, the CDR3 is TGTGCCAGCAGTGGAGGGTTCGGGTATTCACCCCTCCACTTT. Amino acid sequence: CASSGGFGYSPLHF.

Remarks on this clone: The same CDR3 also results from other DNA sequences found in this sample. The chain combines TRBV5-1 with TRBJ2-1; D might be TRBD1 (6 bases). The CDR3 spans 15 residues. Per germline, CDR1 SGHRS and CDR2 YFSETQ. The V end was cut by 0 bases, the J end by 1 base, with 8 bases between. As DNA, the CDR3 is TGCGCCAGCAGCTTGGCTCAGGGGTCCTACAATGAGCAGTTCTTC. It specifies CASSLAQGSYNEQFF.

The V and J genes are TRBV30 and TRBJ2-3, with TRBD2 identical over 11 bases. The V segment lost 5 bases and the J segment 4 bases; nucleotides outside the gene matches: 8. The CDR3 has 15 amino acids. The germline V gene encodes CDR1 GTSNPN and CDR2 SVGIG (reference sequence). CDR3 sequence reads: CAWELAGGPSDTQYF. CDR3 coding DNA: TGTGCCTGGGAATTAGCGGGGGGGCCGTCAGATACGCAGTATTTT.

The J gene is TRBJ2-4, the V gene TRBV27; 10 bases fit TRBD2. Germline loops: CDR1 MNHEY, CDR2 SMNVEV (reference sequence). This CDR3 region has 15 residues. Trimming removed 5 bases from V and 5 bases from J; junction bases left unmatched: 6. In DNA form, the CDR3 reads TGTGCCAGCAGTCTCGTTACTAGCGGGGAAAACATTCAGTACTTC. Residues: CASSLVTSGENIQYF.

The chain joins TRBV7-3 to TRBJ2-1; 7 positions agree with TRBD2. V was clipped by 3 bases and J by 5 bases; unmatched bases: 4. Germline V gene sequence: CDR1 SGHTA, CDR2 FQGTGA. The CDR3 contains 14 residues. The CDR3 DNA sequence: TGTGCCAGCAGCTTTGAGGGAGGGGACAATGAGCAGTTCTTC. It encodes CASSFEGGDNEQFF.

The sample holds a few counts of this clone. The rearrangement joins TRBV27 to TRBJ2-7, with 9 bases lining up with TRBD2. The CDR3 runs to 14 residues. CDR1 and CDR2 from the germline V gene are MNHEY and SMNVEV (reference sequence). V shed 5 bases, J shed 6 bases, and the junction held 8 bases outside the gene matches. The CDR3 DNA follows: TGTGCCAGCAGTGAGACTAGCGGTATTCTCGAGCAGTACTTC. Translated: CASSETSGILEQYF.

This CDR3 is CASSWTGNLANYGYTF. The DNA for the CDR3 is TGTGCCAGCAGCTGGACAGGGAACCTCGCTAACTATGGCTACACCTTC. The chain employs TRBV5-4 and TRBJ1-2; 8 bases align to TRBD1. The J segment lost 0 bases and the V segment lost 3 bases, leaving 7 bases of the junction unmatched. CDR1 SGHNT and CDR2 YYREEE come from the germline V gene (reference sequence). The CDR3 is 16 amino acids. The full variable domain, in which reference TRBV5-4 and TRBJ1-2 provide the parts outside the CDR3, is ETGVTQSPTHLIKTRGQQVTLRCSSQSGHNTVSWYQQALGQGPQFIFQYYREEENGRGNFPPRFSGLQFPNYSSELNVNALELDDSALYLCASSWTGNLANYGYTFGSGTRLTVV.

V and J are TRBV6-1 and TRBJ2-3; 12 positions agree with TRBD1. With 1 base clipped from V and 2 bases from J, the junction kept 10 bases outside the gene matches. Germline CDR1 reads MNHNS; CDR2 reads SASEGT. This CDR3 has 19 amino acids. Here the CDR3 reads CASSEVLEGQGAYTDTQYF. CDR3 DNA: TGTGCCAGCAGTGAAGTGTTAGAGGGACAGGGGGCATACACAGATACGCAGTATTTT.